The rows below give T cell receptor beta chains drawn from one sample of a study of T-cell reconstitution after alpha-beta-depleted transplantation in children. TCRdb fed the PCR reads into MiXCR, producing one record per CDR3 protein. The sample has approximately 130,000 distinct CDR3 sequences; about 9.9% are singletons. The specimen was PBMCs, mostly from graft donor cells, collected 180 days after TCRalphabeta/CD19-depleted stem cell transplant. These receptors all come from a girl younger than two who had a stem cell transplant for combined immunodeficiency, so the T cells may come from the graft donor. Each CDR3 is given with its conserved first and last residue. A D gene is named only where the DNA matches it firmly. Rows may omit the clone size; those that give it use once, few, many or a size class.

cdr3_nt	cdr3_aa	v_call	d_call	j_call	clone_size
TGCGCCAGCAGCCAAACACCGGGAAAAAACTATGGCTACACCTTC	CASSQTPGKNYGYTF	TRBV4-3	NA	TRBJ1-2	NA
TGTGCCAGCAGCGCTGGGGGCAGGGGGCAAAACATTCAGTACTTC	CASSAGGRGQNIQYF	TRBV7-2	TRBD1	TRBJ2-4	few
TGTGCCAGCAGCTTGGGGCCAGCCTCTGGGGCCAACGTCCTGACTTTC	CASSLGPASGANVLTF	TRBV5-6	NA	TRBJ2-6	NA
TGCAGTGCTTCGGGCGCCAAGGGAGGAGGGACCCAGTACTTC	CSASGAKGGGTQYF	TRBV20-1	NA	TRBJ2-5	few
TGTGCCAGCAGTCCACAGGGCAGGAGGGAGCTGTTTTTT	CASSPQGRRELFF	TRBV12-3/TRBV12-4	NA	TRBJ2-2	many
TGTGCCAGCAGTTTAGTCCCCAGGGGCCCCCTCCCCGGGGAGCTGTTTTTT	CASSLVPRGPLPGELFF	TRBV27	NA	TRBJ2-2	NA
TGTGCCAGCAGTGATTGGGGACAGGGGGCCGGGGAGCTGTTTTTT	CASSDWGQGAGELFF	TRBV25-1	TRBD1	TRBJ2-2	NA
TGTGCCAGCAGCCAAATGGGACAGGGGGCCGACGAGCAGTACTTC	CASSQMGQGADEQYF	TRBV14	TRBD1	TRBJ2-7	few
NA	CASSQVFWPGRGKNIQYF	TRBV4-2	NA	TRBJ2-4	NA
TGTGCCAGCAGTTACGGACTAGCGGGAGACAATGAGCAGTTCTTC	CASSYGLAGDNEQFF	TRBV7-7	TRBD2	TRBJ2-1	NA
TGTGCCAGCATCTCCGGGACAGGGTTTGGCATTCAGTACTTC	CASISGTGFGIQYF	TRBV2	TRBD1	TRBJ2-4	NA
NA	CCASSQGQGWDEQYF	TRBV20-1	NA	TRBJ2-7	NA
TGCAGCGTTCTTTCGACAGGGAGGCTTGGCTACACCTTC	CSVLSTGRLGYTF	TRBV29-1	TRBD1	TRBJ1-2	NA
TGTGCCAACCCAGGGAGGTGTAAGACCAAAAACATTCAGTACTTC	CANPGRCKTKNIQYF	TRBV3-1	NA	TRBJ2-4	few
TGTGCCAGCAGCCCGAGGGGTACCAGGGGGAATTATGGCTACACCTTC	CASSPRGTRGNYGYTF	TRBV7-2	TRBD1	TRBJ1-2	few
TGCAGCGTTGCCCCCGGTGGGGGCTGGTCAGATACGCAGTATTTT	CSVAPGGGWSDTQYF	TRBV29-1	NA	TRBJ2-3	NA
TGTGCCAGCCGGGAAGTAATCCGGGGGCTCACAGATACGCAGTATTTT	CASREVIRGLTDTQYF	TRBV5-5	NA	TRBJ2-3	few
TGCAGCGTTGAAGTTGTCCGGGCGACTTACAATGAGCAGTTCTTC	CSVEVVRATYNEQFF	TRBV29-1	NA	TRBJ2-1	many
TGTGCCAGCAGTTTGGTAGGGACACCTAACTACGAGCAGTACTTC	CASSLVGTPNYEQYF	TRBV12-3/TRBV12-4	NA	TRBJ2-7	NA
TGTGCCAGCAGTTACCTCTGGGGGCGATGGGTGGGGAGCAATCAGCCCCAGCATTTT	CASSYLWGRWVGSNQPQHF	TRBV28	NA	TRBJ1-5	many
TGCAGCGTTGAAGTGGTAGGCTACGAGCAGTACTTC	CSVEVVGYEQYF	TRBV29-1	NA	TRBJ2-7	few
TGTGCCAGCAGCCCAGGGACTAGCGGGAGTAGTATCCACAATGAGCAGTTCTTC	CASSPGTSGSSIHNEQFF	TRBV7-2	TRBD2	TRBJ2-1	many
TGCGCCAGCAGCCCCCTGACAGTGGCCTACGAGCAGTACTTC	CASSPLTVAYEQYF	TRBV5-1	NA	TRBJ2-7	many
TGTGCCAGCAGCGCGGGGGCGAATCAGCCCCAGCATTTT	CASSAGANQPQHF	TRBV9	NA	TRBJ1-5	few
TGTGCCAGCAGTTACGGTCTAGCGGGCCAGAGCTCCTACGAGCAGTACTTC	CASSYGLAGQSSYEQYF	TRBV6-2/TRBV6-3	TRBD2	TRBJ2-7	NA
TGTGCCAGCAGTTTAGGTCGGCGTGGGCTGCTGCGAGATCCGAACACTGAAGCTTTCTTT	CASSLGRRGLLRDPNTEAFF	TRBV12-3/TRBV12-4	NA	TRBJ1-1	few
TGTGCCACCAGTGATTGGGGGGGCCTCAACACCGGGGAGCTGTTTTTT	CATSDWGGLNTGELFF	TRBV24-1	NA	TRBJ2-2	few
TGCAGCGGAGGGACAGGGAAACCCTACGAGCAGTACTTC	CSGGTGKPYEQYF	TRBV29-1	TRBD1	TRBJ2-7	NA
TGCGCCAGCAGCTTGGGGCGCGGGGCCCAAGAGACCCAGTACTTC	CASSLGRGAQETQYF	TRBV5-1	NA	TRBJ2-5	NA
TGTGCCAGCAGCTTAACGGGAGACTCTAACTATGGCTACACCTTC	CASSLTGDSNYGYTF	TRBV7-2	NA	TRBJ1-2	NA